This entry describes one T cell receptor (beta chain). The antigen is not known. This sample was taken from a study of glioma-infiltrating T cells after dendritic cell vaccination. Study-level background: Dendritic cell vaccine was injected intradermally three times, biweekly.

General study findings and limits: Survival was not directly related to TCR clonality in these patients.

The immunoSEQ assay amplified TCRB CDR3 from up to roughly 2 ug DNA. Amplification used 60 V beta primers and 13 J beta primers. Clones were read by immunoSEQ multiplex PCR, and TCRdb kept only the in-frame ones, dropping some. Among about 95,000 clones listed, 85% to 90% were seen once. The CDR3 covers 11 residues. Germline V gives CDR1 GTSNPN, CDR2 SVGIG (reference sequence). V was trimmed by 0 bases and J by 9 bases, leaving 9 bases between them. This TCR derives from a human donor with glioblastoma. The J gene is TRBJ2-7, the V gene TRBV30, with a possible D match to TRBD2 (5 bases). This material consisted of blood, taken before dendritic cell vaccination. The chain's CDR3 is CAWSVEERQYF. Here the CDR3 DNA reads TGTGCCTGGAGTGTGGAGGAAAGGCAGTACTTC.